These 5 T cell receptor beta chains originate from one sample sequenced in a study of T cells in Graves' hyperthyroidism and ophthalmopathy. Researchers took RNA transcripts and amplified the TCR beta CDR3 regions from them. Carried out on the TCR CDR3, a first-round RT-PCR used the HTBI primer set. TCRdb reprocessed the multiplex PCR reads with MiXCR, giving one entry per CDR3 protein. This sample has nearly 750,000 distinct CDR3 sequences, with 30% to 40% found just once. Sequenced material: blood. These receptor sequences come from a woman aged 40 to 50 with Graves' hyperthyroidism.

The sample holds one count of this clonotype. This chain joins TRBV12-3 or TRBV12-4 and TRBJ2-2; tentatively, D is TRBD1 (6 bases). Trimming cost V 3 bases and J 4 bases, with 9 bases left between them. CDR3 length: 14 amino acids. The CDR3 sequence is CASSFPGATGELFF. For the CDR3, the DNA is TGTGCCAGCAGTTTCCCAGGGGCCACCGGGGAGCTGTTTTTT.

This clonotype was seen a single time. This may stem from a read error, because a much larger clone lies one nucleotide away. V gene TRBV6-4 combines with J gene TRBJ1-2; D is undetermined. CDR1 MRHNA and CDR2 SNTAGT come from the germline V gene. Trimming left V 2 bases short and J 8 bases short, with 9 bases between. This CDR3 has 12 amino acids. The CDR3 nucleotides are TGTGCCAGCAGTGACCCCATCCGGGGCTACACCTTC. It encodes CASSDPIRGYTF.

In this sample, this clonotype turned up many times. This rearrangement joins TRBV20-1 to TRBJ2-5, with 7 bases fitting TRBD2. The CDR3 has 13 amino acids. The germline CDR1 and CDR2 sequences are DFQATT and SNEGSKA (reference sequence). Unmatched junction bases numbered 10, after V lost 6 bases and J lost 6 bases. The CDR3 region has the DNA TGCAGTGCACTCCCCGGGGGGAGCCAGACCCAGTACTTC. It yields the protein CSALPGGSQTQYF.

Concerning this clonotype itself: An end of the junction differs from the germline gene, which may be a read error. V is TRBV7-6 and J is TRBJ1-2; D unresolved. This CDR3 spans 17 amino acids. The germline V gene has CDR1 SGHVS and CDR2 FNYEAQ. CDR3 protein: CANSQDLGRTGSYGYTF. CDR3 in DNA: TGTGCCAACAGCCAAGATCTTGGCAGGACGGGATCCTACGGCTACACCTTC.

This sequence joins TRBV7-9 and TRBJ2-5; 10 nucleotides match TRBD2. CDR1 is SEHNR and CDR2 is FQNEAQ in the germline V gene (reference sequence). Unmatched junction bases numbered 10, after V lost 2 bases and J lost 1 base. The CDR3 has 18 amino acids. Here the CDR3 reads CASSLWASGGEIQETQYF. In DNA, the CDR3 is TGTGCCAGCAGCTTATGGGCTAGCGGGGGAGAGATCCAAGAGACCCAGTACTTC.